The clone carrying this T cell receptor beta chain was observed many times. This entry comes from a study of Graves' ophthalmopathy and Graves' hyperthyroidism. There are 13 residues in the CDR3. Germline CDR1 and CDR2: MDHEN and SYDVKM. The V end lost 7 bases, the J end lost 7 bases, and 14 bases lay between the germline ends. Using RNA transcripts, the TCR beta CDR3 regions were amplified. First-round RT-PCR used HTBI primers; second-round multiplex PCR followed. In TCRdb, the multiplex PCR reads were re-called with MiXCR into one record per CDR3 protein. The table includes about 500,000 distinct CDR3 sequences, over 13% detected once.

This sequence was found in a woman in her twenties or thirties with Graves' ophthalmopathy. Sequenced sample: blood. The chain couples TRBV28 to TRBJ2-4; no definite D call. CDR3 region: CASNPPDWNIQYF. CDR3 sequence (DNA): TGTGCCAGCAACCCCCCGGATTGGAACATTCAGTACTTC.